This T cell receptor (beta chain) is drawn from a study of cytomegalovirus exposure and HLA in healthy donors. Background on the study: Within the Caucasian-associated ancestry cluster were around 81% of the 398 genotyped donors.

The primer mix had 60 Vbeta and 13 Jbeta primers. The data were produced by immunoSEQ multiplex PCR, yet TCRdb's version contains in-frame clones alone and is incomplete. In the table there are some 170,000 clones, around 75% of which are singletons. Study conclusions and caveats: Sequences of the TCR beta chain were said to predict the HLA-A and HLA-B alleles of most subjects accurately. Later analysis showed most CMV-associated TCR beta chains appearing HLA-restricted. Most of the TCR beta V segments (in an earlier analysis) were productive either about 90% or about 30% of the time.

Of note for this clone: No antigen is known for it.

Trimming took 3 bases from V and 2 from J; bases not matched to a gene: 7. This CDR3 is built from 15 residues. In germline, CDR1 is MGHRA, CDR2 YSYEKL. This receptor was identified in a male donor in good health and CMV-seronegative. Sample: PBMCs. This chain connects TRBV4-1 to TRBJ2-7; TRBD2 aligns across 7 bases. The CDR3, as DNA: TGCGCCAGCAGCCAGGGTCCCGGGACTACCTACGAGCAGTACTTC. It yields the protein CASSQGPGTTYEQYF.